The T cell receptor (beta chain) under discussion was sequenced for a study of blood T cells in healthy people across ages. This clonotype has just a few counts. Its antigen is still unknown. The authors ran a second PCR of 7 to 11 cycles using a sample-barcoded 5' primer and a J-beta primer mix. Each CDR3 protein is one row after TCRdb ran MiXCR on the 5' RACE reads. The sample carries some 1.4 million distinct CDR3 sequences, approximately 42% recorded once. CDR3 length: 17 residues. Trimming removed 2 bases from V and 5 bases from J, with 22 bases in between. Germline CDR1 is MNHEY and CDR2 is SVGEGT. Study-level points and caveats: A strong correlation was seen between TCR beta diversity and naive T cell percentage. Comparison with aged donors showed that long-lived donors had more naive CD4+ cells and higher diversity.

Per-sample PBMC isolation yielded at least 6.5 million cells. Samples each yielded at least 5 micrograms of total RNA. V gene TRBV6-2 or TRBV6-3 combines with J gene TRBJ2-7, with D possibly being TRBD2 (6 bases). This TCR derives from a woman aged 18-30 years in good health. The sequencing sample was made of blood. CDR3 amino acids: CASSYPSDGRGPHEQYF. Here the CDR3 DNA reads TGTGCCAGCAGTTACCCTAGTGACGGGAGAGGTCCGCACGAGCAGTACTTC.